Listed here are 32 T cell receptor beta chains from one sample, sequenced in a study of cytomegalovirus exposure and HLA in healthy donors. The PCR contained 60 Vbeta and 13 Jbeta primers. The data were produced by immunoSEQ multiplex PCR, yet TCRdb's version contains in-frame clones alone and is incomplete. Seen here are 95,000 to 150,000 clones, 73% observed once, and the top ten hold less than 4.5%. Specimen: PBMCs. The receptors stem from a woman aged 40 to 50 in good health and CMV-seronegative.

V gene TRBV7-2 combines with J gene TRBJ2-1; 7 bases map to TRBD2. V was pared by 1 base and J by 7 bases, with 4 bases of the junction left unmatched. Looked up from germline, CDR1 is SGHTA and CDR2 is FQGNSA. The CDR3 consists of 14 residues. In DNA form, the CDR3 reads TGTGCCAGCAGCTTAGGGAGAGCGGGAAATGAGCAGTTCTTC. Its protein is CASSLGRAGNEQFF.

The rearrangement links TRBV6-5 to TRBJ2-3, with D perhaps matching TRBD2 (6 bases). Trimming took off 6 bases at V and 5 bases at J, with 12 bases between the two ends. Germline loops: CDR1 MNHEY, CDR2 SVGAGI. CDR3 length: 13 amino acids. In DNA, the CDR3 is TGTGCCAGCAGAAACATCGGGGGAGATACGCAGTATTTT. Protein product: CASRNIGGDTQYF.

V gene TRBV7-8 combines with J gene TRBJ1-2; D possibly corresponds to TRBD1 (5 bases). Trimming left V 6 bases short and J 5 bases short, with 13 bases between. The CDR3 consists of 13 residues. Germline V lookup: CDR1 SGHVS, CDR2 FQNEAQ. CDR3 bases: TGTGCCAGCAGTCCGGTTCGGGGGTATGGCTACACCTTC. Its protein product is CASSPVRGYGYTF.

V gene TRBV2 combines with J gene TRBJ1-5; 7 nucleotides agree with TRBD1. The CDR3 length is 16 residues. Germline V gives CDR1 SNHLY, CDR2 FYNNEI. The J segment lost 0 bases and the V segment lost 6 bases, leaving 8 bases of the junction unmatched. The CDR3 DNA reads as TGTGCCAGCAGCCAACAGGGGCCCCATAGCAATCAGCCCCAGCATTTT. It encodes CASSQQGPHSNQPQHF.

J is TRBJ2-7 and V is TRBV12-2; TRBD1 is taken as the D call from the table, unchecked against the DNA. TRBV12-2 is designated a pseudogene. This CDR3 comprises 16 residues. CDR3 sequence: CASRFRKGNRTYEQYF. The CDR3 nucleotides are TGTGCAAGTCGCTTTAGAAAGGGGAACAGAACCTACGAGCAGTACTTC.

This chain links TRBV7-9 with TRBJ2-3; 7 bases map to TRBD2. V was clipped by 3 bases and J by 0 bases; unmatched bases: 6. CDR3 length equals 16 residues. From germline, CDR1 is SEHNR and CDR2 FQNEAQ (reference sequence). The CDR3 region has the DNA TGTGCCAGCAGCTTGTCATCGGGGGGAAGCACAGATACGCAGTATTTT. This translates into CASSLSSGGSTDTQYF.

The chain recombines TRBV18 with TRBJ2-1, with TRBD2 identical over 8 bases. J gave up 7 bases and V 5 bases, and 7 bases lay outside the gene matches. The CDR3 runs 14 residues. Germline V lookup: CDR1 KGHSH, CDR2 LQKENI. CDR3 nucleotide sequence: TGTGCCAGCTCAATCGGGGGGGGCCGTAATGAGCAGTTCTTC. Residues: CASSIGGGRNEQFF. Full variable domain (rest looked up from reference TRBV18 and TRBJ2-1): NAGVMQNPRHLVRRRGQEARLRCSPMKGHSHVYWYRQLPEEGLKFMVYLQKENIIDESGMPKERFSAEFPKEGPSILRIQQVVRGDSAAYFCASSIGGGRNEQFFGPGTRLTVL.

J is TRBJ2-3 and V is TRBV7-2, with unresolved D. Trimming pared 7 bases from V and 0 bases from J, leaving 2 bases between. The CDR3 loop spans 11 amino acids. Per the germline V gene, CDR1 is SGHTA and CDR2 is FQGNSA. In DNA, the CDR3 is TGTGCCAGCACTAGCACAGATACGCAGTATTTT. It yields the protein CASTSTDTQYF.

The rearrangement uses TRBV7-3 and TRBJ1-1; 10 bases agree with TRBD1. Trimming removed 5 bases from V and 1 base from J; junction bases left unmatched: 1. There are 14 residues in the CDR3. From germline, CDR1 is SGHTA and CDR2 FQGTGA. The CDR3 spells CASSRTGGNTEAFF. CDR3 nucleotide sequence: TGTGCCAGCAGCCGGACAGGGGGGAACACTGAAGCTTTCTTT.

This clone was detected a few times. The rearrangement joins TRBV27 to TRBJ1-5; 7 bases are a match to TRBD1. The CDR3 runs 20 residues. V gave up 3 bases and J gave up 2 bases; unmatched junction bases: 19. The germline gives CDR1 MNHEY, CDR2 SMNVEV (reference sequence). The CDR3 sequence is CASSLRGPGGAGGGNQPQHF. CDR3 nucleotides: TGTGCCAGCAGTTTGAGGGGCCCAGGGGGAGCGGGAGGTGGCAATCAGCCCCAGCATTTT.

The chain joins TRBV9 to TRBJ2-7; TRBD2 might be the D (5 bases). This CDR3 region has 14 residues. V lost 4 bases and J lost 3, with 14 bases in between. Germline CDR1 SGDLS, CDR2 YYNGEE. CDR3 sequence reads: CASSREGGFYEQYF. CDR3 nucleotide sequence: TGTGCCAGCAGCCGGGAAGGCGGTTTCTACGAGCAGTACTTC.

The J gene is TRBJ2-7, the V gene TRBV5-1, with D possibly being TRBD2 (6 bases). V dropped 0 bases and J dropped 4 bases, with 11 bases sitting between them. The CDR3 runs 14 residues. Germline V lookup: CDR1 SGHRS, CDR2 YFSETQ. CDR3 coding DNA: TGCGCCAGCAGCTTGGCGGGGGTTGGGTACGAGCAGTACTTC. Its protein product is CASSLAGVGYEQYF.

This chain uses TRBV2 with TRBJ2-5; tentatively, D is TRBD2 (6 bases). V gave up 7 bases and J gave up 7 bases, with 10 bases separating them. This CDR3 has 11 residues. From germline, CDR1 is SNHLY and CDR2 FYNNEI. The CDR3 protein is CASILGGTQYF. CDR3 in DNA: TGTGCCAGCATCCTCGGGGGGACCCAGTACTTC.

The gene calls are TRBV14 and TRBJ1-2; a possible D gene is TRBD1 (5 bases). Germline assignment: CDR1 SGHDN and CDR2 FVKESK. Trimming took off 1 base at V and 8 bases at J, with 11 bases between the two ends. This CDR3 contains 13 residues. The CDR3 sequence: CASSQVTRGGYTF. The CDR3 DNA follows: TGTGCCAGCAGCCAAGTAACCCGGGGGGGCTACACCTTC.

The chain has TRBV5-6 and TRBJ2-3; 10 nucleotides match TRBD2. The CDR3 runs 16 residues. Germline V gene sequence: CDR1 SGHDT, CDR2 YYEEEE. With 3 bases clipped from V and 5 bases from J, the junction kept 9 bases outside the gene matches. The CDR3 loop is CASSSSLAGVVDTQYF. The CDR3 DNA reads as TGTGCCAGCAGCTCCTCCCTAGCGGGGGTGGTAGATACGCAGTATTTT.

CDR3 in DNA: TGTGCCAGCAGTTCAATTTTAGCGGGAGTGGGCGAGCAGTACTTC. Encoded protein: CASSSILAGVGEQYF. The chain uses TRBV28 and TRBJ2-7; the match to TRBD2 covers 9 bases. Germline CDR1 is MDHEN and CDR2 is SYDVKM. The length of the CDR3 is 15 residues. Losses at the gene ends were 4 bases for V and 6 bases for J; bases not matched to a gene: 10.

The rearrangement joins TRBV7-9 to TRBJ2-3, with D maybe TRBD2 (5 bases). The V and J ends lost 7 bases and 1 base respectively, with 18 bases between them. The CDR3 runs to 16 residues. Germline V gene lookup returns CDR1 SEHNR and CDR2 FQNEAQ (reference sequence). The CDR3 nucleotides are TGTGCCAGCACCTCCGGTGGGCCGAGGGGCACAGATACGCAGTATTTT. Protein: CASTSGGPRGTDTQYF.

The J gene is TRBJ2-2, the V gene TRBV2; weak D call: TRBD1 (6 bases). The CDR3 runs 12 residues. V was pared by 2 bases and J by 11 bases, with 9 bases between. Germline V lookup: CDR1 SNHLY, CDR2 FYNNEI. CDR3 residues: CASSELQGELFF. For the CDR3, the DNA is TGTGCCAGCAGTGAATTACAGGGCGAGCTGTTTTTT. Filled out from reference TRBV2 and TRBJ2-2, the complete variable domain reads EPEVTQTPSHQVTQMGQEVILRCVPISNHLYFYWYRQILGQKVEFLVSFYNNEISEKSEIFDDQFSVERPDGSNFTLKIRSTKLEDSAMYFCASSELQGELFFGEGSRLTVL.

The chain has TRBV28 and TRBJ1-4, with TRBD1 identical over 7 bases. CDR1 is MDHEN and CDR2 is SYDVKM in the germline V gene. This CDR3 spans 15 amino acids. Trimming cost V 2 bases and J 3 bases; bases outside gene matches: 3. The CDR3 sequence is CASSLPTGPNEKLFF. CDR3 DNA: TGTGCCAGCAGTTTACCGACAGGGCCTAATGAAAAACTGTTTTTT.

The gene calls are TRBV2 and TRBJ1-1, with D perhaps TRBD1 (6 bases). CDR1 and CDR2 from the germline V gene are SNHLY and FYNNEI. This CDR3 has 13 residues. V lost 6 bases and J 5 bases, leaving 13 bases between the germline ends. The CDR3 sequence is CASRGQAGTEAFF. The CDR3 DNA reads as TGTGCCAGCAGGGGACAAGCAGGTACTGAAGCTTTCTTT.

This clone has a handful of counts. The CDR3 region has the DNA TGTGCCAGCAGCCAAGAGGTACAGCAGAACACAGATACGCAGTATTTT. This codes for CASSQEVQQNTDTQYF. This rearrangement joins TRBV4-2 to TRBJ2-3; D remains ambiguous. With 0 bases removed from V and 2 bases from J, the gap between germline ends came to 12 bases. CDR1 LGHNA and CDR2 YNFKEQ come from the germline V gene. The CDR3 runs 16 residues.

J is TRBJ2-7 and V is TRBV5-1; TRBD1 agrees at 8 bases. This CDR3 spans 13 amino acids. After removal of 4 bases from V and 7 bases from J, the junction contained 7 bases not matched to a gene. Looked up from germline, CDR1 is SGHRS and CDR2 is YFSETQ. The CDR3 DNA reads as TGCGCCAGCAGCAGGCAGGGGGCTGGGGAGCAGTACTTC. This encodes CASSRQGAGEQYF.

There are a few counts of this clone. V gene TRBV9 combines with J gene TRBJ1-1; the match to TRBD1 covers 9 bases. J gave up 3 bases and V 2 bases, and 5 bases lay outside the gene matches. In germline, CDR1 is SGDLS, CDR2 YYNGEE. The CDR3 runs 15 residues. This CDR3 reads CASSVGQGKDTEAFF. The CDR3 DNA is TGTGCCAGCAGCGTGGGACAGGGTAAGGACACTGAAGCTTTCTTT.

The chain has TRBV27 and TRBJ2-3; D may be TRBD2 (5 bases). Germline V gene data show CDR1 as MNHEY and CDR2 as SMNVEV (reference sequence). V lost 4 bases and J lost 8, with 19 bases in between. The CDR3 consists of 15 residues. The CDR3 bases are TGTGCCAGCAGTTCCTGGTCCGCCGGGGTCGTTACGCAGTATTTT. Protein product: CASSSWSAGVVTQYF.

V and J are TRBV7-8 and TRBJ1-3, with D unclear. The CDR3 loop spans 14 amino acids. Trimming left V 4 bases short and J 1 base short, with 8 bases between. Germline V gene lookup returns CDR1 SGHVS and CDR2 FQNEAQ. CDR3 DNA sequence: TGTGCCAGCAGCTGGGCAGTTTCTGGAAACACCATATATTTT. It encodes CASSWAVSGNTIYF.

This chain joins TRBV6-1 and TRBJ1-2, with D perhaps TRBD1 (6 bases). V was trimmed by 4 bases and J by 8 bases, leaving 11 bases between them. The V gene's germline CDR1 is MNHNS and CDR2 SASEGT. The CDR3 sequence is 12 residues long. The CDR3, as DNA: TGTGCCAGCAGTGTGGGGGCGCGGGGCTACACCTTC. Protein: CASSVGARGYTF.

The chain links TRBV5-4 to TRBJ1-2; 8 positions agree with TRBD1. Germline trimming cut 4 bases from V and 5 bases from J; bases unmatched to any gene: 4. Germline lookup yields CDR1 SGHNT and CDR2 YYREEE (reference sequence). The CDR3 consists of 13 residues. CDR3 protein: CASSLDREYGYTF. The CDR3 coding sequence is TGTGCCAGCAGCCTGGACAGGGAGTATGGCTACACCTTC.

The rearrangement links TRBV18 to TRBJ2-5; 12 nucleotides match TRBD2. With V trimmed by 2 bases and J by 0 bases, 10 bases remained unmatched. The CDR3 totals 19 residues. In germline, CDR1 is KGHSH, CDR2 LQKENI. The CDR3 reads CASSPKIAWTSGNQETQYF. In DNA form, the CDR3 reads TGTGCCAGCTCACCAAAGATAGCGTGGACTAGCGGGAACCAAGAGACCCAGTACTTC.

J is TRBJ2-6 and V is TRBV19; 10 bases are shared with TRBD1. From germline, CDR1 is LNHDA and CDR2 SQIVND (reference sequence). The CDR3 contains 17 residues. V lost 4 bases and J lost 1; bases outside the gene matches: 4. CDR3 in DNA: TGTGCCAGTAGTACCCGGGACAGGGGTTCTGGGGCCAACGTCCTGACTTTC. It is translated as CASSTRDRGSGANVLTF.

The rearrangement uses TRBV7-2 and TRBJ2-7; 7 bases agree with TRBD2. Germline V gene lookup returns CDR1 SGHTA and CDR2 FQGNSA. The CDR3 is 17 amino acids. The V segment lost 4 bases and the J segment 3 bases; nucleotides outside the gene matches: 15. Here the CDR3 reads CASSSNGGGGRGYEQYF. CDR3 nucleotides: TGTGCCAGCAGCTCCAACGGGGGTGGAGGGAGGGGCTACGAGCAGTACTTC.

As to this clone: An end of the junction differs from the germline gene, which may be a read error. The chain employs TRBV4-3 and TRBJ2-1; D remains ambiguous. Germline lookup yields CDR1 LGHNA and CDR2 YSLEER. The CDR3 covers 13 residues. As DNA, the CDR3 is TGCGCCAGCAGCCCAAGTATCCCCAATGAGCAATTCTTC. Its translation: CASSPSIPNEQFF.

The chain couples TRBV5-5 to TRBJ2-3; weak D call: TRBD2 (6 bases). The CDR3 totals 15 residues. In germline, CDR1 is SGHKS, CDR2 YYEKEE (reference sequence). V lost 5 bases to trimming and J lost 2 bases, with 15 bases between them. As DNA, the CDR3 is TGTGCCAGCAGGCTGGGGGGATTAAACACAGATACGCAGTATTTT. Translating gives CASRLGGLNTDTQYF.